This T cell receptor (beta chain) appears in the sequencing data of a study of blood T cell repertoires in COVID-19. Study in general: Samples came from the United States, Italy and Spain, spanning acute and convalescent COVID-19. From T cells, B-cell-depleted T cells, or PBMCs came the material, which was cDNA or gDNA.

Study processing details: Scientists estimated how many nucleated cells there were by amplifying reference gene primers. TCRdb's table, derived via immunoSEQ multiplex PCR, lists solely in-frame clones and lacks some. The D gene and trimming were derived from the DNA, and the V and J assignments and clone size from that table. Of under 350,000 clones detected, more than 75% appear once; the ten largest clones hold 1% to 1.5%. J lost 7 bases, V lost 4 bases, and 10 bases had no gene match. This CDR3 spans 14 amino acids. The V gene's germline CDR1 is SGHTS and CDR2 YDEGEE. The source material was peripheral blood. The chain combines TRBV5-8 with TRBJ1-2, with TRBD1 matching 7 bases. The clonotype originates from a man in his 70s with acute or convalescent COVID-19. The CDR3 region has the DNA TGTGCCAGCAGCCTGAACCGACAGGGTGGTGGCTACACCTTC. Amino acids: CASSLNRQGGGYTF.